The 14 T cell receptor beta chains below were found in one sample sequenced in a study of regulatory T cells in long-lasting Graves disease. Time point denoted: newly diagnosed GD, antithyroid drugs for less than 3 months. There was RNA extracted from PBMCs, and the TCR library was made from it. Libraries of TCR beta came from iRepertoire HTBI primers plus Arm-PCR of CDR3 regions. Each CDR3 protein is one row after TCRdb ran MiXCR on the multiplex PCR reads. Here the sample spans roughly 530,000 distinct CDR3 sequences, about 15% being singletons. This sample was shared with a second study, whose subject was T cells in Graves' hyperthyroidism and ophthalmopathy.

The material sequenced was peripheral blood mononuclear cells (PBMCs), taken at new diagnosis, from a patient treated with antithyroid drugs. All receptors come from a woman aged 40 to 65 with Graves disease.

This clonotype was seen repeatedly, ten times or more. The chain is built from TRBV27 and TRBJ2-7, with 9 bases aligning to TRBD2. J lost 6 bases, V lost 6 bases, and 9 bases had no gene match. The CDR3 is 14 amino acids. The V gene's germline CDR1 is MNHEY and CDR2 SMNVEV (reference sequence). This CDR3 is CASSPGLAMGEQYF. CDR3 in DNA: TGTGCCAGCAGCCCGGGACTAGCAATGGGCGAGCAGTACTTC.

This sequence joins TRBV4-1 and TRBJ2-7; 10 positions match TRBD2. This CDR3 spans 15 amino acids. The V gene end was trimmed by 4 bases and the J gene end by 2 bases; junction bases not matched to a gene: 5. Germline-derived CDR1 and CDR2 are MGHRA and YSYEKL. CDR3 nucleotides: TGCGCCAGCAGCCGACTAGCGGGCAGCACCTACGAGCAGTACTTC. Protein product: CASSRLAGSTYEQYF.

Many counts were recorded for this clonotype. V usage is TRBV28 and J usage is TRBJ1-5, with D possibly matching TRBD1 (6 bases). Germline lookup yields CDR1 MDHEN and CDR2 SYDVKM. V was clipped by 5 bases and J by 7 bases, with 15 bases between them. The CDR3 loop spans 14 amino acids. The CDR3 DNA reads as TGTGCCAGCAGTCGCGCAGGGGATGGGCAGCCCCAGCATTTT. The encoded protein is CASSRAGDGQPQHF.

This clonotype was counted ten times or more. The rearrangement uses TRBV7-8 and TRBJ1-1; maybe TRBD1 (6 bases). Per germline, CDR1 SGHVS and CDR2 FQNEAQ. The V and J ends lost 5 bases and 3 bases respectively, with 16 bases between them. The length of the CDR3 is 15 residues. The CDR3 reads CASSLLRGGDTEAFF. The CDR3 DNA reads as TGTGCCAGCAGCCTACTCAGGGGAGGGGACACTGAAGCTTTCTTT.

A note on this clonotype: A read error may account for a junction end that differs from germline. CDR3 DNA sequence: TGCAGTGCTAGTACAGGGGTACAAGAGACCCAATACTTC. Its protein is CSASTGVQETQYF. The chain has TRBV20-1 and TRBJ2-5, with TRBD1 identical over 7 bases. In germline, CDR1 is DFQATT, CDR2 SNEGSKA (reference sequence). The CDR3 runs 13 residues.

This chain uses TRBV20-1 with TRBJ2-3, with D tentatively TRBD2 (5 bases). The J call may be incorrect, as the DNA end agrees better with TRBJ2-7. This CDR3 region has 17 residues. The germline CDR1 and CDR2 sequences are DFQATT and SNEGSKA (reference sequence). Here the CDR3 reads CSAPGRSEGASSYEQYF. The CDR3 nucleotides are TGCAGTGCTCCGGGAAGGAGCGAGGGTGCAAGCTCCTACGAGCAGTACTTC.

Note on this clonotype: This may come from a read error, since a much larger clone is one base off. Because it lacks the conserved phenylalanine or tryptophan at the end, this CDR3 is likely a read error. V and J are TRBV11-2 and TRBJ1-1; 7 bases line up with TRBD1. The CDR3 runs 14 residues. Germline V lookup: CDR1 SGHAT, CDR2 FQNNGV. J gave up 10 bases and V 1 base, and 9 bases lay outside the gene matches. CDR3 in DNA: TGTGCCAGCAGCTTAGTGACAGGGCGGCCTGTAGCTTTCTCT. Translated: CASSLVTGRPVAFS.

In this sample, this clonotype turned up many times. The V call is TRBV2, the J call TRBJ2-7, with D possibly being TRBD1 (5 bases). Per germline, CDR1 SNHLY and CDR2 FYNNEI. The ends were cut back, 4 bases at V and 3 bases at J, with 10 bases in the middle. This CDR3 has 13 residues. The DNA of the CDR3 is TGTGCCAGCAGTGTCTTCAGGGTCTACGAGCAGTACTTC. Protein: CASSVFRVYEQYF. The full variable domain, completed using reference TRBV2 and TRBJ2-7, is EPEVTQTPSHQVTQMGQEVILRCVPISNHLYFYWYRQILGQKVEFLVSFYNNEISEKSEIFDDQFSVERPDGSNFTLKIRSTKLEDSAMYFCASSVFRVYEQYFGPGTRLTVT.

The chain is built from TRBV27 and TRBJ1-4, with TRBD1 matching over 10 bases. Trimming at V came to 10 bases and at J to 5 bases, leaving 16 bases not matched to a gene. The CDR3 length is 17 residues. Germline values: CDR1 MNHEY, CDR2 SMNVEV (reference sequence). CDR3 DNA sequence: TGTGCCACCTCCCCGGACAGGGGGTTGGGGGCCAATGAAAAACTGTTTTTT. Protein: CATSPDRGLGANEKLFF.

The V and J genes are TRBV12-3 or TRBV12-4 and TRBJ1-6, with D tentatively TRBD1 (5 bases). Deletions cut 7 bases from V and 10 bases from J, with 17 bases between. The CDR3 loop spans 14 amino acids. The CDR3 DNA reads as TGTGCCAGCACCCAGGGAGATGTTTGGTCACCCCTCCACTTT. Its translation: CASTQGDVWSPLHF.

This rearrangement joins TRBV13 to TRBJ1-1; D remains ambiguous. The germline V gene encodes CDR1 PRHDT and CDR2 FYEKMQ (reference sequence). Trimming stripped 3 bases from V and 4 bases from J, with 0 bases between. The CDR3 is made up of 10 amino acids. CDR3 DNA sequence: TGTGCCAGCAGCTTCACTGAAGCTTTCTTT. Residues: CASSFTEAFF.

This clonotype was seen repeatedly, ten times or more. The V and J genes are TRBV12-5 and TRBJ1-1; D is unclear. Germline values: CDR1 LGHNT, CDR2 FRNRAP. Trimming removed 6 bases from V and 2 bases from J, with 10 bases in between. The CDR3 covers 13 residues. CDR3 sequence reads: CASGQRGNTEAFF. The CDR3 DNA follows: TGTGCTAGTGGCCAACGGGGAAACACTGAAGCTTTCTTT. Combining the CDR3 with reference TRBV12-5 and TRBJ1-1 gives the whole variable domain DARVTQTPRHKVTEMGQEVTMRCQPILGHNTVFWYRQTMMQGLELLAYFRNRAPLDDSGMPKDRFSAEMPDATLATLKIQPSEPRDSAVYFCASGQRGNTEAFFGQGTRLTVV.

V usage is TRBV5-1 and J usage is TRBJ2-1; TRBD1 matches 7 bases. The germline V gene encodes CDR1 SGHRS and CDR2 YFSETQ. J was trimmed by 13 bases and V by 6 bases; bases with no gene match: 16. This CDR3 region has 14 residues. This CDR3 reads CASTRTGGRETQFF. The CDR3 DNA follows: TGCGCCAGCACCCGGACAGGCGGCCGCGAGACCCAGTTCTTC.

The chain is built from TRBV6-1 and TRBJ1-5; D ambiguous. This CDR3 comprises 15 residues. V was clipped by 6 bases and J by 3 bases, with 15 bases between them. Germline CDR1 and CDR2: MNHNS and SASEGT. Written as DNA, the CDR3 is TGTGCCAGCAGCGCGGAGGGAGGCCCCAATCAGCCCCAGCATTTT. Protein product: CASSAEGGPNQPQHF.